This T cell receptor (beta chain) stems from a study of monozygotic twins with inflammatory bowel disease. The CDR3 contains 15 residues. Germline V gives CDR1 MDHEN, CDR2 SYDVKM. It was from whole blood, with no T cell sorting, that total RNA was isolated. Every TCR library consumed about 3,500 ng of total RNA. cDNA was produced in eight separate reactions per sample. Both TCRalpha and TCRbeta cDNA were subjected to two nested PCRs lasting approximately 16 and 10 cycles. From its re-call of the 5' RACE reads, TCRdb lists each CDR3 protein once, without DNA. This sample's clone table lists approximately 400,000 distinct CDR3 sequences.

The chain links TRBV28 to TRBJ2-3; with no DNA, the TCRdb D assignment of TRBD1 cannot be verified. The sequence derives from a human donor with ulcerative colitis or Crohn's disease, or a healthy co-twin of an affected twin (not recorded which). Sequencing input: blood. CDR3 loop: CASSVGTLGTDTQYF.